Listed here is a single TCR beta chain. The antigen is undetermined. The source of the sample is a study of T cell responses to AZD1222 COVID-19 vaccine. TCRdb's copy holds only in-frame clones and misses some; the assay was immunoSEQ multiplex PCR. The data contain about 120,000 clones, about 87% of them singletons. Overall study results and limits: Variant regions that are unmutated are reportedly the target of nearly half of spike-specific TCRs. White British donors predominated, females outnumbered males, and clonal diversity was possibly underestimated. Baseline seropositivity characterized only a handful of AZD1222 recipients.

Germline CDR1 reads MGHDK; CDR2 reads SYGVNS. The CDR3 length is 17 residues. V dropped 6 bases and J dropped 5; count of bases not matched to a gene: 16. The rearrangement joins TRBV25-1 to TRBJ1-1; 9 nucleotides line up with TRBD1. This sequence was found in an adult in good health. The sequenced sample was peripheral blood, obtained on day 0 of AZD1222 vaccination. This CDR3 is CASRAISRDRVRTEAFF. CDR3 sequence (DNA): TGTGCCAGCAGGGCGATTTCTAGGGACAGGGTGAGAACTGAAGCTTTCTTT. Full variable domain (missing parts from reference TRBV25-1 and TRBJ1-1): EADIYQTPRYLVIGTGKKITLECSQTMGHDKMYWYQQDPGMELHLIHYSYGVNSTEKGDLSSESTVSRIRTEHFPLTLESARPSHTSQYLCASRAISRDRVRTEAFFGQGTRLTVV.